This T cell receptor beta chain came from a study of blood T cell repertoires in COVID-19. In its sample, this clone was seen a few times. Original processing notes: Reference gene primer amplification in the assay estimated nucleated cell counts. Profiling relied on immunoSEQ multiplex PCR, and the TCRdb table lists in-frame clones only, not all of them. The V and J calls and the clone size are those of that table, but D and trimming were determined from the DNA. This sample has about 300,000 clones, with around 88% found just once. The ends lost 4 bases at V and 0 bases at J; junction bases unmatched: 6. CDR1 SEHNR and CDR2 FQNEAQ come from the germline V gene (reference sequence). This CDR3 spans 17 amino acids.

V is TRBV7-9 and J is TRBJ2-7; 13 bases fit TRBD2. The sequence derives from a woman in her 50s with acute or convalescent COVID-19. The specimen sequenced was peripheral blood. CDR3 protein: CASSSTSGRYPSYEQYF. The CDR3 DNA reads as TGTGCCAGCAGCTCGACTAGCGGGAGGTACCCCTCCTACGAGCAGTACTTC.